The clone carrying this T cell receptor (beta chain) was detected ten times or more. The data were taken from a study of HIV-infected children after antiretroviral therapy interruption. Background on the study: Recorded EBV and CMV exposure existed for most children. Weeks 0, 12, interruption end (24 or 48), and about 3 years post-study gave interruption-arm samples.

The treatment was: PENTA 11 planned treatment interruption arm or continuous ART arm. At least 24 weeks of at least three-drug ART, in children 2 to 15 years. Only samples with at least 5 million viable PBMCs qualified. The TCR library was built from RNA with a 3' RACE protocol and unique molecular identifiers. MiXCR was run by TCRdb on the 3' RACE reads, yielding one entry per CDR3 protein. The data contain 40,000 to 55,000 distinct CDR3 sequences, around 4.7% of them singletons. Germline loops: CDR1 MDHEN, CDR2 SYDVKM. The CDR3 length is 16 residues. Trimming removed 6 bases at V and 0 bases at J, with 15 bases between.

The starting material was CD45RA+ CD4+ T cells from PBMCs, pooled from several time points, obtained from a donor given antiretroviral therapy, either interrupted or continuous. Subset described: naive CD4+ CD45RA+ CD45RO- T cells. This sequence was found in a pool of human donors with HIV. This chain connects TRBV28 to TRBJ1-3, with D tentatively TRBD1 (5 bases). This CDR3 reads CASSSMGGRSGNTIYF. The DNA of the CDR3 is TGTGCCAGCAGCTCTATGGGGGGTCGCTCTGGAAACACCATATATTTT.